The 18 T cell receptor beta chains in this list originate from one sample, sequenced in a study of shared T cell receptors in the human thymus. Clones were sequenced by immunoSEQ multiplex PCR, and TCRdb holds only the in-frame ones, with some missing. The table lists 700,000 or so clones, roughly 85% of them singletons. These same data were also listed under a study on human thymus T cells.

Sequenced input: thymocytes. Receptor source: a girl under three years old with a congenital heart defect.

This chain joins TRBV5-1 and TRBJ1-3; 7 nucleotides agree with TRBD1. Germline loops: CDR1 SGHRS, CDR2 YFSETQ. J lost 0 bases, V lost 4 bases, and 7 bases had no gene match. The CDR3 runs 16 residues. The CDR3 sequence: CASSQQGIFSGNTIYF. CDR3 DNA: TGCGCCAGCAGCCAACAGGGGATCTTCTCTGGAAACACCATATATTTT.

This clone was found a few times. The chain uses TRBV19 and TRBJ2-5, with D possibly matching TRBD1 (5 bases). Germline CDR1 and CDR2: LNHDA and SQIVND (reference sequence). V was trimmed by 8 bases and J by 5 bases, leaving 36 bases between them. The CDR3 has 20 residues. The CDR3 is CASSRAGPLGLARARETQYF. Here the CDR3 DNA reads TGTGCCAGTTCGAGAGCAGGTCCCCTGGGGCTCGCTCGAGCTCGGGAGACCCAGTACTTC.

The chain has TRBV5-1 and TRBJ1-1; 7 bases are shared with TRBD1. Germline V gene lookup returns CDR1 SGHRS and CDR2 YFSETQ. J lost 8 bases, V lost 3 bases, and 7 bases had no gene match. The CDR3 runs 13 residues. CDR3 residues: CASSSSPQGEAFF. The CDR3 coding sequence is TGCGCCAGCAGCTCCAGCCCACAGGGGGAAGCTTTCTTT. Together with reference TRBV5-1 and TRBJ1-1, the CDR3 gives the full variable domain: KAGVTQTPRYLIKTRGQQVTLSCSPISGHRSVSWYQQTPGQGLQFLFEYFSETQRNKGNFPGRFSGRQFSNSRSEMNVSTLELGDSALYLCASSSSPQGEAFFGQGTRLTVV.

The chain employs TRBV6-1 and TRBJ1-1, with 7 bases matching TRBD1. J was trimmed by 4 bases and V by 7 bases; bases with no gene match: 12. Germline lookup yields CDR1 MNHNS and CDR2 SASEGT. The CDR3 length is 15 residues. CDR3 DNA: TGTGCCAGCAACAGCACACAGGGGTCGGGCACTGAAGCTTTCTTT. It specifies CASNSTQGSGTEAFF.

The chain links TRBV4-3 to TRBJ1-1; maybe TRBD1 (5 bases). This CDR3 spans 16 amino acids. V shed 0 bases and J shed 3 bases, with 14 bases lying between them. The germline gives CDR1 LGHNA, CDR2 YSLEER. CDR3 region: CASSQDRGRGDTEAFF. CDR3 bases: TGCGCCAGCAGCCAAGATAGAGGGAGGGGAGACACTGAAGCTTTCTTT.

V is TRBV2 and J is TRBJ1-1, with a weak D call TRBD1 (5 bases). The CDR3 is 16 residues long. Per germline, CDR1 SNHLY and CDR2 FYNNEI. V dropped 3 bases and J dropped 1 base, with 15 bases sitting between them. The CDR3 DNA sequence: TGTGCCAGCAGTGAGGGTGTGGGGGGGAAGAACACTGAAGCTTTCTTT. Protein product: CASSEGVGGKNTEAFF.

The rearrangement links TRBV9 to TRBJ2-3; D is possibly TRBD1 (5 bases). The germline V gene has CDR1 SGDLS and CDR2 YYNGEE. The CDR3 totals 17 residues. Trimming stripped 0 bases from V and 5 bases from J, with 19 bases between. The CDR3: CASSVGRGGGSLDTQYF. CDR3 DNA: TGTGCCAGCAGCGTAGGAAGGGGTGGTGGCAGCTTAGATACGCAGTATTTT.

The CDR3 sequence is CASSLVDSGASTNEKLFF. DNA for the CDR3: TGCGCCAGCAGCTTGGTTGATTCAGGCGCCTCAACTAATGAAAAACTGTTTTTT. The chain is built from TRBV5-1 and TRBJ1-4; D unresolved. There are 18 residues in the CDR3. Trimming took off 0 bases at V and 0 bases at J, with 15 bases between the two ends. CDR1 is SGHRS and CDR2 is YFSETQ in the germline V gene.

The chain carries TRBV7-8 and TRBJ1-1; 7 nucleotides agree with TRBD1. The CDR3 is 17 amino acids. Germline CDR1 reads SGHVS; CDR2 reads FQNEAQ. J lost 4 bases, V lost 3 bases, and 14 bases had no gene match. This chain's CDR3 is CASSFRQGDVLGTEAFF. The CDR3 DNA sequence: TGTGCCAGCAGCTTTCGACAGGGCGATGTCTTAGGCACTGAAGCTTTCTTT.

The chain couples TRBV2 to TRBJ1-2; 7 bases align to TRBD1. The CDR3 covers 16 residues. CDR1 and CDR2 (germline): SNHLY, FYNNEI. With 5 bases clipped from V and 5 bases from J, the junction kept 14 bases outside the gene matches. The CDR3 DNA is TGTGCCAGCAGTCCCGGACAGGACCTCCTTATTTATGGCTACACCTTC. This gives the protein CASSPGQDLLIYGYTF.

J is TRBJ1-1 and V is TRBV5-5; D gene uncertain. V gave up 2 bases and J gave up 5 bases, with 16 bases separating them. Germline V gene data show CDR1 as SGHKS and CDR2 as YYEKEE (reference sequence). The CDR3 spans 15 residues. Written as DNA, the CDR3 is TGTGCCAGCAGCTTTCTTCTCAACCGGTGGACTGAAGCTTTCTTT. This translates into CASSFLLNRWTEAFF.

The chain links TRBV5-4 to TRBJ1-6; D remains unclear. Trimming pared 8 bases from V and 12 bases from J, leaving 9 bases between. The CDR3 runs to 10 residues. Germline V gene sequence: CDR1 SGHNT, CDR2 YYREEE (reference sequence). The CDR3 protein is CARRVRPLHF. The CDR3 DNA follows: TGTGCCAGGAGGGTTAGACCCCTCCACTTT.

The count of this clone is one. The gene calls are TRBV4-1 and TRBJ2-3; 10 bases fit TRBD1. Per germline, CDR1 MGHRA and CDR2 YSYEKL. The CDR3 sequence is 19 residues long. The trim removed 2 bases at V and 0 bases at J, leaving 11 bases unmatched. CDR3 DNA sequence: TGCGCCAGCAGCCAAACCGGGACAGGGGATCGAGATAGCACAGATACGCAGTATTTT. This gives the protein CASSQTGTGDRDSTDTQYF.

This clone was seen just once. The rearrangement links TRBV6-4 to TRBJ1-2, with D possibly TRBD1 on 6 matching bases. The V gene's germline CDR1 is MRHNA and CDR2 SNTAGT. Trimming took 4 bases from V and 6 from J, leaving 12 bases between them. This CDR3 region has 13 residues. The CDR3 reads CASSGPDSDGYTF. The CDR3 bases are TGTGCCAGCAGTGGGCCGGACAGCGATGGCTACACCTTC.

In its sample, this clone was seen a few times. The chain recombines TRBV7-9 with TRBJ2-7, with TRBD1 as a possible D gene (6 bases). Germline-derived CDR1 and CDR2 are SEHNR and FQNEAQ (reference sequence). V lost 5 bases and J lost 6, with 14 bases in between. CDR3 length equals 13 residues. CDR3 nucleotide sequence: TGTGCCAGCAGCCCCGATACAGGGCGCGAGCAGTACTTC. Translated: CASSPDTGREQYF. Supplemented by reference TRBV7-9 and TRBJ2-7, the full variable domain reads DTGVSQNPRHKITKRGQNVTFRCDPISEHNRLYWYRQTLGQGPEFLTYFQNEAQLEKSRLLSDRFSAERPKGSFSTLEIQRTEQGDSAMYLCASSPDTGREQYFGPGTRLTVT.

The rearrangement uses TRBV28 and TRBJ2-7, with D unresolved. CDR3 length equals 13 residues. CDR1 and CDR2 (germline): MDHEN, SYDVKM. The ends were cut back, 8 bases at V and 2 bases at J, with 13 bases in the middle. The CDR3 region has the DNA TGTGCCAGCCTCCCCAACTTGGCCTACGAGCAGTACTTC. Encoded protein: CASLPNLAYEQYF.

This chain links TRBV6-4 with TRBJ1-2; D is perhaps TRBD1 (6 bases). Germline CDR1 MRHNA, CDR2 SNTAGT. Trimming pared 4 bases from V and 5 bases from J, leaving 11 bases between. The CDR3 spans 13 residues. The CDR3 DNA reads as TGTGCCAGCAGTGCTGACAGGAATTATGGCTACACCTTC. Residues: CASSADRNYGYTF.

The CDR3 sequence: CASSRGTGDNSGANVLTF. The CDR3, as DNA: TGTGCCAGCAGCAGAGGGACAGGGGACAACTCTGGGGCCAACGTCCTGACTTTC. The chain carries TRBV5-4 and TRBJ2-6; 10 nucleotides line up with TRBD1. This CDR3 comprises 18 residues. Per germline, CDR1 SGHNT and CDR2 YYREEE (reference sequence). V trimming: 4 bases; J trimming: 0 bases; junction bases outside the gene matches: 7.